This T cell receptor (beta chain) derives from a study of regulatory dendritic cells for organ transplantation. The wider study: Regulatory dendritic cells came from monocytes given vitamin D3 and IL-10. Study-level points and caveats: The authors noted considerable between-person heterogeneity in alloreactive memory CD8+ cells. Regulatory dendritic cells appeared to expand memory CD8+ clones less than mature ones.

Sorted T cells were CFSE-labeled and cultured four to five days with allogeneic regulatory or mature dendritic cells at 1:10. This clone has a handful of counts. Its target is unknown. Assay used: immunoSEQ multiplex PCR; TCRdb lists only in-frame clones, some missing. The sample consists of over 20,000 clones, over 75% of them appearing once. This TCR was sampled from a human donor in good health. The sequenced sample consisted of naive CD4+ T cells from blood cultured with regulatory dendritic cells. Subset indicated: CD45RA+ naive T cells.

The CDR3 loop reads CAWSARQGADEQYF. CDR3 DNA: TGTGCCTGGAGTGCTCGACAGGGGGCTGACGAGCAGTACTTC. This chain connects TRBV30 to TRBJ2-7, with 10 bases identical to TRBD1. V lost 1 base to trimming and J lost 5 bases; unmatched junction nucleotides: 5. Germline values: CDR1 GTSNPN, CDR2 SVGIG (reference sequence). This CDR3 region has 14 residues.